This TCR beta chain was sequenced for a study of molecular identifiers for immune sequencing clone quantification. Overall study: Split five ways in replicates, RNA from approximately 20,000 or 98,000 naive CD8 cells had four portions sequenced.

There are 14 residues in the CDR3. CDR1 and CDR2 (germline): MGHRA, YSYEKL. The V gene lost 4 bases and the J gene lost 1 base, with 10 bases spanning the gap. Libraries used roughly 18,000 to 1,000,000 sorted naive CD8 T cells and 10%, 30% or 50% RNA input. This clonotype has a count of ten or more. One entry per CDR3 protein, called by TCRdb with MiXCR from the PCR reads. This repertoire shows fewer than 350,000 distinct CDR3 sequences, about a fifth found once; its top ten account for roughly 0.8%. Sequenced sample: naive CD8+ T cells from blood, with Jurkat cell RNA spiked in. As to subset: FACS-sorted CD8+CD4-CCR7+CD45RA+ naive T cells. The receptor was derived from a human donor in good health. Some libraries in this study had Jurkat cell RNA spiked in. The chain joins TRBV4-1 to TRBJ1-1; the D gene is possibly TRBD1 (6 bases). CDR3 DNA sequence: TGCGCCAGCAGCCTTAGACAGGCGAACACTGAAGCTTTCTTT. It codes for CASSLRQANTEAFF.